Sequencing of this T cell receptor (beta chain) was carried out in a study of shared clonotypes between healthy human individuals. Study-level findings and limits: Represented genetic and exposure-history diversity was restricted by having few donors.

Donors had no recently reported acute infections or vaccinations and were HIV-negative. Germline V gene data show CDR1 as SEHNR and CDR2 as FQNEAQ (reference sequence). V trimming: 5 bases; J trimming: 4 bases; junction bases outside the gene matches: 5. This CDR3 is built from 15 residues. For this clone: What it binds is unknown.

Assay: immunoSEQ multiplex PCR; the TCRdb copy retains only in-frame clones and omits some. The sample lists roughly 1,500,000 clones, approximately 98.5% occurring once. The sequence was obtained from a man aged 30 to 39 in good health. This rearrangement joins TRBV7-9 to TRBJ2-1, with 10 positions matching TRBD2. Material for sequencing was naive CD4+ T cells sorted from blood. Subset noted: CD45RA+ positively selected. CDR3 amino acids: CASSAGTSAYNEQFF. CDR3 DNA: TGTGCCAGCAGCGCCGGGACTAGCGCATACAATGAGCAGTTCTTC.